The following is a T cell receptor (beta chain) sequence with its context. V was clipped by 0 bases and J by 5 bases; unmatched bases: 6. Germline V gives CDR1 MNHNS, CDR2 SASEGT. The CDR3 runs to 16 residues. TCRdb keeps only in-frame clones here, not all; method: immunoSEQ multiplex PCR. The sample lists 250,000 to 300,000 clones; 89% were seen once. Participants were aged 18 to 89 years from 20 to 30 US areas. The sample belongs to a study of blood T cell repertoires in COVID-19. Across the study: The United States, Italy and Spain were the sources of the acute and convalescent COVID-19 samples.

The TCR was taken from a woman aged 60-75 years who had recovered from COVID-19. Material for sequencing was PBMCs or T cells enriched from blood (not recorded which). The rearrangement joins TRBV6-1 to TRBJ1-5; TRBD1 matches 8 bases. The CDR3 region is CASSEAPRGLYQPQHF. In DNA form, the CDR3 reads TGTGCCAGCAGTGAAGCTCCCAGGGGGCTATATCAGCCCCAGCATTTT.